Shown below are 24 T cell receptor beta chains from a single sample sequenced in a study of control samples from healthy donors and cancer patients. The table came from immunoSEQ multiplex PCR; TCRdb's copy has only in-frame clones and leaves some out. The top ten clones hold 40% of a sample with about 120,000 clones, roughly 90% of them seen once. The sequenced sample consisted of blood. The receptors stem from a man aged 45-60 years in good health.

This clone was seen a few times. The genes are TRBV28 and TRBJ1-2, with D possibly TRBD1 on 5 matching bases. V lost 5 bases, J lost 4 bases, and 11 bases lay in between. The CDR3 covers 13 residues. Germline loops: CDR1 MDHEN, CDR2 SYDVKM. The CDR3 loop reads CASSRGVFYGYTF. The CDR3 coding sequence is TGTGCCAGCAGTAGAGGGGTTTTCTATGGCTACACCTTC.

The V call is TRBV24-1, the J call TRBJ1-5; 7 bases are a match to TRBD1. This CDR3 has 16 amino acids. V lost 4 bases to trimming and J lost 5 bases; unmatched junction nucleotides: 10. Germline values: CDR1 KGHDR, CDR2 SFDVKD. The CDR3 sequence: CATSDRRQGRDQPQHF. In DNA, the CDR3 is TGTGCCACCAGTGACCGTAGACAGGGTAGGGATCAGCCCCAGCATTTT.

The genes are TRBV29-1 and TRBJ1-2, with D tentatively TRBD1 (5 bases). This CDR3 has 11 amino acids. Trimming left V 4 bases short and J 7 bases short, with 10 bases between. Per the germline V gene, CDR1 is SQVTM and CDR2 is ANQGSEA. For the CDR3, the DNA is TGCAGCGTTGCCCAGGGTGGTGGCTACACCTTC. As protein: CSVAQGGGYTF.

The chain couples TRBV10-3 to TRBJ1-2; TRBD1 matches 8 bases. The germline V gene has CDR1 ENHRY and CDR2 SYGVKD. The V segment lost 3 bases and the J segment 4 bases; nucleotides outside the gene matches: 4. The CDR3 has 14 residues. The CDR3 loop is CAISESDRGYGYTF. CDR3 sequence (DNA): TGTGCCATCAGTGAATCCGACAGGGGCTATGGCTACACCTTC.

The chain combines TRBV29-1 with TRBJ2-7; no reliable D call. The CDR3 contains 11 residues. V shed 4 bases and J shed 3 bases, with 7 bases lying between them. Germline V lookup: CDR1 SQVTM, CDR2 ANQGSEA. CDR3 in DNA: TGCAGCGTTGGTACTGTCTACGAGCAGTACTTC. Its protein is CSVGTVYEQYF.

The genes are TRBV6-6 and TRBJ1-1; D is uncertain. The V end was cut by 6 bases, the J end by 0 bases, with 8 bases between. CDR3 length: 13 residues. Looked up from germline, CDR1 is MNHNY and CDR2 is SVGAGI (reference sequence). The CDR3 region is CASRPGMNTEAFF. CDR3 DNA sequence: TGTGCCAGCAGACCGGGGATGAACACTGAAGCTTTCTTT.

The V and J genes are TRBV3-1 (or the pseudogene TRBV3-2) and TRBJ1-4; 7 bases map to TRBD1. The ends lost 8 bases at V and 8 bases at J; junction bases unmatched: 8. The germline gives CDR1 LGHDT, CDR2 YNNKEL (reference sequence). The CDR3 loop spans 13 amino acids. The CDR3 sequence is CASGRDSGEKLFF. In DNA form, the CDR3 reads TGTGCCAGCGGCCGGGACAGTGGGGAAAAACTGTTTTTT.

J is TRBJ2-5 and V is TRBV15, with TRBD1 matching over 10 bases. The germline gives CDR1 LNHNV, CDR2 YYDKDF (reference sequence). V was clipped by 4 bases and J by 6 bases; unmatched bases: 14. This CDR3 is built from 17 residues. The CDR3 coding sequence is TGTGCCACCAGCACCCCCGGGACAGGGGATGTAAGGAAGACCCAGTACTTC. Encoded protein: CATSTPGTGDVRKTQYF.

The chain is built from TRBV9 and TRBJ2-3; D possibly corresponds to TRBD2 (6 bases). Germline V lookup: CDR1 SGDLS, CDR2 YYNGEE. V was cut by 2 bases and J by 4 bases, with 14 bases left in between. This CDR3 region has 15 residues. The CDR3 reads CASSVEGTGPDTQYF. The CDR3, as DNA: TGTGCCAGCAGCGTGGAAGGGACTGGCCCAGATACGCAGTATTTT.

The CDR3 DNA sequence: TGCGCCAGCAGCTTGGCCATCGGACAGGGCACAGATACGCAGTATTTT. It specifies CASSLAIGQGTDTQYF. The chain uses TRBV5-1 and TRBJ2-3; 7 nucleotides align to TRBD1. The trim removed 0 bases at V and 1 base at J, leaving 5 bases unmatched. The CDR3 is made up of 16 amino acids. Germline loops: CDR1 SGHRS, CDR2 YFSETQ.

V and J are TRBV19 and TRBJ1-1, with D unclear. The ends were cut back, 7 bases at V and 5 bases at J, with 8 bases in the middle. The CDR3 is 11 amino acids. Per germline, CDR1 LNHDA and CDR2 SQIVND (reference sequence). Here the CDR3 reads CASKEGTEAFF. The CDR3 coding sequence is TGTGCCAGTAAGGAAGGGACTGAAGCTTTCTTT.

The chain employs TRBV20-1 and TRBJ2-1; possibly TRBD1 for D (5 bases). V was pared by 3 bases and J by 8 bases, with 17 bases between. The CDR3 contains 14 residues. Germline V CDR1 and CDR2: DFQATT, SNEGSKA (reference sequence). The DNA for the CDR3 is TGCAGTGCTAGTGGCCAGGCCACCAGGGATGAGCAGTTCTTC. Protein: CSASGQATRDEQFF.

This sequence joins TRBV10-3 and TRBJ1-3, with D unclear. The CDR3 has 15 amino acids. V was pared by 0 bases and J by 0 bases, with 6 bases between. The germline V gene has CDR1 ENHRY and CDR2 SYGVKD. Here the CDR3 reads CAISESTLSGNTIYF. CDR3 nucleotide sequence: TGTGCCATCAGTGAGTCAACTCTCTCTGGAAACACCATATATTTT.

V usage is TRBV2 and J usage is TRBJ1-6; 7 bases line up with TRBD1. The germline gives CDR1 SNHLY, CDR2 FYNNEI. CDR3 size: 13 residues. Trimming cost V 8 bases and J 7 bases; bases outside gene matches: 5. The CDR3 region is CASGTDTNSPLHF. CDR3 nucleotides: TGTGCCAGCGGGACAGACACCAATTCACCCCTCCACTTT.

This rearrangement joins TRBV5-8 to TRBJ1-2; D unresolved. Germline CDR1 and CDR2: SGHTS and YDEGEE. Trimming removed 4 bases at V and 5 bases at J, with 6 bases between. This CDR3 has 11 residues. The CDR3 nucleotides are TGTGCCAGCAGCCCGAGGTATGGCTACACCTTC. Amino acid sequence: CASSPRYGYTF.

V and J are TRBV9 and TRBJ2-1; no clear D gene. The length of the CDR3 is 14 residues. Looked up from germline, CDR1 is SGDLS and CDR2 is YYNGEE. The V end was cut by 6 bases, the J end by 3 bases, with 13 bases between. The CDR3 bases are TGTGCCAGCACCCTGACCGAAAACTACAATGAGCAGTTCTTC. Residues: CASTLTENYNEQFF.

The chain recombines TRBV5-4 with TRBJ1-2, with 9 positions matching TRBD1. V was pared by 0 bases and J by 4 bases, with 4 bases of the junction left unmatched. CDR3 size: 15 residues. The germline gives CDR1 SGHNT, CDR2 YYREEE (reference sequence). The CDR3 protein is CASSLAGQGSYGYTF. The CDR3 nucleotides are TGTGCCAGCAGCTTGGCCGGACAGGGGAGCTATGGCTACACCTTC.

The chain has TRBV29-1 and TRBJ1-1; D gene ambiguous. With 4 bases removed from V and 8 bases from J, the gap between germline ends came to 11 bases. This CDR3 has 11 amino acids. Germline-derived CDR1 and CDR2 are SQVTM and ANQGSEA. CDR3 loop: CSVGPGREAFF. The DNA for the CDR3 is TGCAGCGTTGGGCCGGGGAGGGAAGCTTTCTTT.

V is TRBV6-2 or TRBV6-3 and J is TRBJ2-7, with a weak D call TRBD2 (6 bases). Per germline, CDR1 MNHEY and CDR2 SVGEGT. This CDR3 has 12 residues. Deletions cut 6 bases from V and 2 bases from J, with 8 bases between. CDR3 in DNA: TGTGCCAGCAGCCCGGGGGCCTACGAGCAGTACTTC. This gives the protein CASSPGAYEQYF.

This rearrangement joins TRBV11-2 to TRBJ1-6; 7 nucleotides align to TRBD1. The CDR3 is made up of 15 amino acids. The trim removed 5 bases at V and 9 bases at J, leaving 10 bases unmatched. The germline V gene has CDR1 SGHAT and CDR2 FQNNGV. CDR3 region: CASSSTGTAASPLHF. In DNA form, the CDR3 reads TGTGCCAGCAGCAGCACCGGGACAGCGGCTTCACCCCTCCACTTT.

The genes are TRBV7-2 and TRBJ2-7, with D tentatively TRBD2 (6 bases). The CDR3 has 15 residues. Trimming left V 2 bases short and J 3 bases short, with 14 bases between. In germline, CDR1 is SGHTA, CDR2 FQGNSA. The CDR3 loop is CASSLLGGPFYEQYF. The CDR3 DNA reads TGTGCCAGCAGCTTACTGGGGGGACCCTTCTACGAGCAGTACTTC.

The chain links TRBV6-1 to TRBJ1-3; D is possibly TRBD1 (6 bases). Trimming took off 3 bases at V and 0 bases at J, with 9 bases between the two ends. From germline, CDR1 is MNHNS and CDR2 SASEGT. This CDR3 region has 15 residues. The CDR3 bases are TGTGCCAGCAGTGACAGGGGTCACTCTGGAAACACCATATATTTT. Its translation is CASSDRGHSGNTIYF.

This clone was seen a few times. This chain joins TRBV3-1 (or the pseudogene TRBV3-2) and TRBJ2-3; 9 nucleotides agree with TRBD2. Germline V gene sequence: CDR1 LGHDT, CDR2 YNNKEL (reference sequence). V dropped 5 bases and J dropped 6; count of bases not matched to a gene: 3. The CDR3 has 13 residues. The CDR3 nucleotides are TGTGCCAGCAGCATTGGACTAGCGGATACGCAGTATTTT. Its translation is CASSIGLADTQYF.

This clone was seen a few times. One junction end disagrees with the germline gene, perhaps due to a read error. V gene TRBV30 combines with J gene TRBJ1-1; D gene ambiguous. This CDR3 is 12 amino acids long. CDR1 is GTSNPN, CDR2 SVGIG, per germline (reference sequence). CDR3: CAWKGGNPEAFF. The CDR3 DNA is TGTGCCTGGAAGGGCGGGAACCCTGAAGCTTTCTTT.